This is a list of T cell receptor beta chains from one sample in a study of shared clonotypes between healthy human individuals. Measured with immunoSEQ multiplex PCR; TCRdb has only the in-frame clones, and not every one. The table has about 2.2 million clones, roughly 93% seen once. The sequenced sample consisted of naive CD8+ T cells from PBMCs. The receptors here all came from a man aged 18 to 30 in good health. Some clones in this sample may be carry-over from other donors' samples. Both conserved end residues are trimmed from each CDR3.

v_call	j_call	cdr3_aa
TRBV5-8	TRBJ1-5	ASSSQGHSNQPQH
TRBV7-8	TRBJ2-7	ASSPRGSSNHEQY
TRBV28	TRBJ2-5	ASSSLRQGRQETQY
TRBV7-3	TRBJ2-1	ASSLLSGAYNEQF
TRBV27	TRBJ1-4	ASSYRGQEKLF
TRBV15	TRBJ2-3	ATSRDSSGTDTQY
TRBV13	TRBJ2-7	ASSSRLDPPPYEQY
TRBV10-3	TRBJ2-2	AINPFPQGLPGELF
TRBV7-9	TRBJ2-7	ASSSSGRVYEQY
TRBV7-9	TRBJ2-7	ASSFVGRGEQY
TRBV7-9	TRBJ2-4	ASSSHPGEVYIQY
TRBV9	TRBJ2-5	ASSPHPPSSVQETQY
TRBV6-6	TRBJ2-7	ASSYQITGYEQY
TRBV2	TRBJ2-1	AINFGGTISYNEQF
TRBV7-2	TRBJ2-7	ASSLELATYHEQY
TRBV27	TRBJ2-1	ASSFGQTYNEQF
TRBV11-2	TRBJ1-1	ASSSRTGEATEAF
TRBV7-9	TRBJ1-1	ASSISQGANTEAF